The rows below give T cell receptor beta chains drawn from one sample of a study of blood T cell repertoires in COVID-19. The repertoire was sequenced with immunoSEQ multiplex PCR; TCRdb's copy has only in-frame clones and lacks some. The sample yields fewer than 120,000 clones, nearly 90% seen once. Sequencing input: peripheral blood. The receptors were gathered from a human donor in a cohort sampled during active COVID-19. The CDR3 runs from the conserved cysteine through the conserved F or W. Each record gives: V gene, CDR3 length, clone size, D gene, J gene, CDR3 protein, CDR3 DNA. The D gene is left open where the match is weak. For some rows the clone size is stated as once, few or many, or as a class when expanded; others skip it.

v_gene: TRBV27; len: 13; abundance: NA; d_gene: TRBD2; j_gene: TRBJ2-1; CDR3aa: CASRERDYNEQFF; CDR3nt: TGTGCCAGCAGGGAGCGGGACTACAATGAGCAGTTCTTC
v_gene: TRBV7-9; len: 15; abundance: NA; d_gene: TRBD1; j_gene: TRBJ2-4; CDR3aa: CASSGTGTAKNIQYF; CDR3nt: TGTGCCAGCAGCGGGACAGGGACCGCCAAAAACATTCAGTACTTC
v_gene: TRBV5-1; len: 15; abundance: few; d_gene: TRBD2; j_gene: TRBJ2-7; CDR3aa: CASSLAAGGPYEQYF; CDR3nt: TGCGCCAGCAGCTTGGCTGCGGGAGGGCCCTACGAGCAGTACTTC
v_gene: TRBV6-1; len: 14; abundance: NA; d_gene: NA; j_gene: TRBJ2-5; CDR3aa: CASSERPPQETQYF; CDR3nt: TGTGCCAGCAGTGAGCGGCCACCCCAAGAGACCCAGTACTTC
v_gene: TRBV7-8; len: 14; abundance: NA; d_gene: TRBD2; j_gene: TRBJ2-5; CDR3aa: CASSTGLAEETQYF; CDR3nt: TGTGCCAGCAGCACGGGACTAGCGGAAGAGACCCAGTACTTC
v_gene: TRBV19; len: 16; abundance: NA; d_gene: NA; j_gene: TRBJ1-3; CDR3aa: CASSTQQGLSGNTIYF; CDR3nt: TGTGCCAGTAGTACTCAACAGGGCCTCTCTGGAAACACCATATATTTT
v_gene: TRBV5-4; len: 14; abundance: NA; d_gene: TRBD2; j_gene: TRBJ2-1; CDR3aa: CAIWGEGSYNEQFF; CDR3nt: TGTGCCATCTGGGGGGAGGGGTCCTACAATGAGCAGTTCTTC
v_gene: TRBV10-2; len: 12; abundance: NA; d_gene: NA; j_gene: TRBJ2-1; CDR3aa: CASSDTYNEQFF; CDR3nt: TGCGCCAGCAGTGACACCTACAATGAGCAGTTCTTC
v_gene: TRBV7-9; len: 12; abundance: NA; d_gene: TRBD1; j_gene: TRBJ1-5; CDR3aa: CASAGGSQPQHF; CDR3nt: TGTGCCAGCGCAGGGGGTAGTCAGCCCCAGCATTTT
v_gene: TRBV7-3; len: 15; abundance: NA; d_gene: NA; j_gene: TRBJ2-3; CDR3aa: CASSLNGRTADTQYF; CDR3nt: TGTGCCAGCAGCTTAAATGGGAGAACGGCAGATACGCAGTATTTT
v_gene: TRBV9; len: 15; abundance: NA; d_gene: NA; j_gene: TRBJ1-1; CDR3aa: CASSVGGTLNTEAFF; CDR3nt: TGTGCCAGCAGCGTAGGGGGGACACTGAACACTGAAGCTTTCTTT
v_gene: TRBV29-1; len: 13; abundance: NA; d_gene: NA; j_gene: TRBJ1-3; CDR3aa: CSVEQGSGNTIYF; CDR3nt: TGCAGCGTTGAGCAGGGGAGTGGAAACACCATATATTTT
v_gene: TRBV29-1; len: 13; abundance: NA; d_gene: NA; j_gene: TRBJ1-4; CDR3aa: CSVAVTGNEKLFF; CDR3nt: TGCAGCGTGGCTGTTACGGGTAATGAAAAACTGTTTTTT
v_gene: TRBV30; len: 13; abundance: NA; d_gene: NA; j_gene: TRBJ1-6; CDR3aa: CAWMGQPSSPLHF; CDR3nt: TGTGCCTGGATGGGCCAGCCTAGCTCACCCCTCCACTTT
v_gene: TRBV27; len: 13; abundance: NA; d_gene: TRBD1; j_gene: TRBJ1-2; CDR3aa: CASSLTGSYGYTF; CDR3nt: TGTGCCAGCAGTTTGACAGGGAGCTATGGCTACACCTTC
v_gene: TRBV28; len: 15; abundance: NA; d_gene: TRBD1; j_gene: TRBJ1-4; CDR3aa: CASSPDRATNEKLFF; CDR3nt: TGTGCCAGCAGTCCAGACAGGGCAACTAATGAAAAACTGTTTTTT
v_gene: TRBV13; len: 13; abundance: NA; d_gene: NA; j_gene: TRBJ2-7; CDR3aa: CASSLLRDYEQYF; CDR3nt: TGTGCCAGCAGCTTACTACGCGACTACGAGCAGTACTTC
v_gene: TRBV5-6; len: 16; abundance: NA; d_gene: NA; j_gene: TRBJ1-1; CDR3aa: CASSLDMTGRNTEAFF; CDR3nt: TGTGCCAGCAGCTTAGACATGACAGGCCGAAACACTGAAGCTTTCTTT
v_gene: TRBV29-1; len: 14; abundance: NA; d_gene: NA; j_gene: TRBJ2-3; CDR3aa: CSVEEGFGADTQYF; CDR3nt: TGCAGCGTTGAAGAGGGCTTCGGCGCAGATACGCAGTATTTT
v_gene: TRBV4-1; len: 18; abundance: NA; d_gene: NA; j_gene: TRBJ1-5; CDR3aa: CASSQPGQTTYSNQPQHF; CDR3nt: TGCGCCAGCAGCCAACCCGGACAGACAACTTATAGCAATCAGCCCCAGCATTTT
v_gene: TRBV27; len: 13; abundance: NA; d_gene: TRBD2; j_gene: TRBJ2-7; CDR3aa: CASSTSGSYEQYF; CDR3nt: TGTGCCAGCAGTACTAGCGGGAGTTACGAGCAGTACTTC
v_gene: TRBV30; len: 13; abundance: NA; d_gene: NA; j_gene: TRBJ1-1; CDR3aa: CAWTFGVNTEAFF; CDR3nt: TGTGCCTGGACCTTTGGAGTGAACACTGAAGCTTTCTTT
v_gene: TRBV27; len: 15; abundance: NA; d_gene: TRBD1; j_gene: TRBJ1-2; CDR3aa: CASSLTGTGHYGYTF; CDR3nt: TGTGCCAGCAGTTTAACCGGGACAGGGCACTATGGCTACACCTTC
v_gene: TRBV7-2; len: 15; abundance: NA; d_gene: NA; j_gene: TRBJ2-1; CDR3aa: CASSLLGDSYNEQFF; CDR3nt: TGTGCCAGCAGCTTATTAGGGGACTCCTACAATGAGCAGTTCTTC
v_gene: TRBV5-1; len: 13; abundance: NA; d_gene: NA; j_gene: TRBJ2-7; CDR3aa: CASSYGRGYEQYF; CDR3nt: TGCGCCAGCAGCTATGGACGGGGCTACGAGCAGTACTTC
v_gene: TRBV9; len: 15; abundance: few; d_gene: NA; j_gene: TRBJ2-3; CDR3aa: CASSVAGIQPDTQYF; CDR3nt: TGTGCCAGCAGCGTAGCCGGGATTCAGCCAGATACGCAGTATTTT
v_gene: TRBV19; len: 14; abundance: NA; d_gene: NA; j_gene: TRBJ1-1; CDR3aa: CASSIQGRNTEAFF; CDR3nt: TGTGCCAGTAGTATACAGGGTAGGAACACTGAAGCTTTCTTT
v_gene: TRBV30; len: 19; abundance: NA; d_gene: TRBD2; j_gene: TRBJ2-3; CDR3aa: CAWSVPSGTSGRPTDTQYF; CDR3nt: TGTGCCTGGAGTGTACCCTCCGGGACTAGCGGGAGGCCCACAGATACGCAGTATTTT
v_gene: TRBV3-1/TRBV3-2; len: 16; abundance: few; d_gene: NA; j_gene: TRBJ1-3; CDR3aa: CASSAGGPLSGNTIYF; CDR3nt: TGTGCCAGCAGCGCCGGGGGGCCCCTCTCTGGAAACACCATATATTTT
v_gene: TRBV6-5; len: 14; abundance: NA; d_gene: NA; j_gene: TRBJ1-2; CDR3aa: CASSSSGGYYGYTF; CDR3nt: TGTGCCAGCAGCTCCTCGGGAGGGTACTATGGCTACACCTTC
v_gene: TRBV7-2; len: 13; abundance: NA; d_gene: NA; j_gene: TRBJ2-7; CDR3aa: CASSLVDLGEQYF; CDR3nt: TGTGCCAGCAGCTTAGTGGACTTAGGGGAGCAGTACTTC
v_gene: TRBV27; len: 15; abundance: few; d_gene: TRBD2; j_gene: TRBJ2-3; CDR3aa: CASSLAGGPINTQYF; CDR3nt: TGTGCCAGCAGTTTGGCGGGGGGGCCCATAAATACGCAGTATTTT
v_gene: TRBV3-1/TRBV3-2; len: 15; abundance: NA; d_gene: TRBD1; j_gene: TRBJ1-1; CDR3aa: CASSQVGTGTTEAFF; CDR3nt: TGTGCCAGCAGCCAAGTCGGGACAGGGACCACTGAAGCTTTCTTT
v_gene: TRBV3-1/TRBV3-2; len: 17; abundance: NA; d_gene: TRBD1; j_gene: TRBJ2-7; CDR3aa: CASSQERTGASNYEQYF; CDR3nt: TGTGCCAGCAGCCAGGAGCGGACAGGGGCCAGTAACTACGAGCAGTACTTC
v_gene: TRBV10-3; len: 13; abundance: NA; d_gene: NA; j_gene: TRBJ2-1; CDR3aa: CAIADSSYNEQFF; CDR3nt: TGTGCCATCGCGGATTCATCCTACAATGAGCAGTTCTTC
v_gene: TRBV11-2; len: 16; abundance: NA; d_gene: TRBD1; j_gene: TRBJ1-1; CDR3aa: CASSQWTGAPNTEAFF; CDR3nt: TGTGCCAGCAGCCAATGGACAGGGGCGCCTAACACTGAAGCTTTCTTT
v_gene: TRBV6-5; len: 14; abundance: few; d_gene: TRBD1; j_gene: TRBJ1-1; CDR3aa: CASSYRTGAGEAFF; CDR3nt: TGTGCCAGCAGTTACAGGACAGGTGCGGGAGAAGCTTTCTTT
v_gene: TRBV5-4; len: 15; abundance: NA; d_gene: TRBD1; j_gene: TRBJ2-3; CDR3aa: CASSPTGDGADTQYF; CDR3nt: TGTGCCAGCAGCCCTACAGGGGATGGGGCAGATACGCAGTATTTT
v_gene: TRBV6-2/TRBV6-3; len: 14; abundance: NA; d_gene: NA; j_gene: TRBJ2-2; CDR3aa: CASSPHQYPGELFF; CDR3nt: TGTGCCAGCAGCCCCCACCAGTATCCCGGGGAGCTGTTTTTT
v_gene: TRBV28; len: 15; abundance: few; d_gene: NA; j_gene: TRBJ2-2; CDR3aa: CASSLVAVNTGELFF; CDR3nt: TGTGCCAGCAGTTTGGTGGCCGTGAACACCGGGGAGCTGTTTTTT